This T cell receptor (beta chain) was observed in a study of blood T cell repertoires in COVID-19. The table came from immunoSEQ multiplex PCR; TCRdb's copy has only in-frame clones and leaves some out. In the table there are 310,000 or so clones, around 88% of which are singletons. Per germline, CDR1 SNHLY and CDR2 FYNNEI. The V gene end was trimmed by 3 bases and the J gene end by 5 bases; junction bases not matched to a gene: 7. The CDR3 is 15 amino acids. V usage is TRBV2 and J usage is TRBJ2-7; 10 bases agree with TRBD2. This clonotype was obtained from a middle-aged woman who had recovered from COVID-19. Sequencing input: PBMCs or T cells enriched from blood (not recorded which). CDR3 DNA sequence: TGTGCCAGCAGTGACCTAGCGGGGGCCTCACACGAGCAGTACTTC. Its protein is CASSDLAGASHEQYF.